This T cell receptor (beta chain) is drawn from a study of blood T cell repertoires in COVID-19. Study overall: Sample material is recorded as cDNA or gDNA derived from T cells, B-cell-depleted T cells, or PBMCs.

Here immunoSEQ multiplex PCR was the method, and the copy in TCRdb shows in-frame clones only, minus some. The table shows about 83,000 clones, with around 90% occurring only once. Trimming at V came to 5 bases and at J to 9 bases, leaving 5 bases not matched to a gene. The CDR3 has 11 residues. The V gene's germline CDR1 is GTSNPN and CDR2 SVGIG (reference sequence). This clone was detected only a few times. Input material: peripheral blood. The chain links TRBV30 to TRBJ2-3; 7 bases are shared with TRBD1. The TCR originated in a woman aged 80 or over with active or convalescent COVID-19. The CDR3 reads CAWGQTGTQYF. As DNA, the CDR3 is TGTGCCTGGGGGCAGACAGGGACGCAGTATTTT. Looking up the rest from reference TRBV30 and TRBJ2-3 gives the full variable domain: SQTIHQWPATLVQPVGSPLSLECTVEGTSNPNLYWYRQAAGRGLQLLFYSVGIGQISSEVPQNLSASRPQDRQFILSSKKLLLSDSGFYLCAWGQTGTQYFGPGTRLTVL.